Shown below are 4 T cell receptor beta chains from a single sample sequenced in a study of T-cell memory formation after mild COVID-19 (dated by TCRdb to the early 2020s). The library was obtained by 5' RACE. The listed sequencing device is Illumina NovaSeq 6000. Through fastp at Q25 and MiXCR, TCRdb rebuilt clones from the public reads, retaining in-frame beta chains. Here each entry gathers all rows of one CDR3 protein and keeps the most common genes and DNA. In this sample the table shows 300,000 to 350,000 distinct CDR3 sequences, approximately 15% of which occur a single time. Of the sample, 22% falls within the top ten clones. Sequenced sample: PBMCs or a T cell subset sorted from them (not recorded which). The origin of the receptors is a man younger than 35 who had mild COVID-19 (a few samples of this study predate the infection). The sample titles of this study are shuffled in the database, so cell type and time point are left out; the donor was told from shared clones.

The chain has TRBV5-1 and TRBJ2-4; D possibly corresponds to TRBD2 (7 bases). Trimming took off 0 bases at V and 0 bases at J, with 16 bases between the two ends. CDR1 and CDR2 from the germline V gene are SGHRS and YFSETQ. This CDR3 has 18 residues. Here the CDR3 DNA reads TGCGCCAGCAGCTTGGGAGGCGGGGGCTCACTAGCCAAAAACATTCAGTACTTC. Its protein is CASSLGGGGSLAKNIQYF.

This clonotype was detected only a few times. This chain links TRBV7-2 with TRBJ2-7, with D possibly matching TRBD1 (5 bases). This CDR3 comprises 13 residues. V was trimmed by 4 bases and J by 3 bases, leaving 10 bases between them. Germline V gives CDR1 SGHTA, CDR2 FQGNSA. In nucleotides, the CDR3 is TGTGCCAGCAGCTCAGGGATGGGCTACGAGCAGTACTTC. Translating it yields CASSSGMGYEQYF.

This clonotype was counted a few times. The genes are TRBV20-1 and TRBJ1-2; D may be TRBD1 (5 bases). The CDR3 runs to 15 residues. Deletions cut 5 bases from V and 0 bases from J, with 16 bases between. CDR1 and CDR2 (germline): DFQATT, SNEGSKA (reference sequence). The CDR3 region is CSAVTESLANYGYTF. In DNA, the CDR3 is TGCAGTGCTGTGACAGAGTCCTTAGCTAACTATGGCTACACCTTC.

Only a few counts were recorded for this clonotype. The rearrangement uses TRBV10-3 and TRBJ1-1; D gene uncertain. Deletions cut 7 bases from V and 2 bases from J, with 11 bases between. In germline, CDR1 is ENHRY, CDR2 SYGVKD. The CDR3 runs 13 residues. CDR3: CAINRDRNTEAFF. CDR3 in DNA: TGTGCCATCAATCGAGACCGTAACACTGAAGCTTTCTTT.